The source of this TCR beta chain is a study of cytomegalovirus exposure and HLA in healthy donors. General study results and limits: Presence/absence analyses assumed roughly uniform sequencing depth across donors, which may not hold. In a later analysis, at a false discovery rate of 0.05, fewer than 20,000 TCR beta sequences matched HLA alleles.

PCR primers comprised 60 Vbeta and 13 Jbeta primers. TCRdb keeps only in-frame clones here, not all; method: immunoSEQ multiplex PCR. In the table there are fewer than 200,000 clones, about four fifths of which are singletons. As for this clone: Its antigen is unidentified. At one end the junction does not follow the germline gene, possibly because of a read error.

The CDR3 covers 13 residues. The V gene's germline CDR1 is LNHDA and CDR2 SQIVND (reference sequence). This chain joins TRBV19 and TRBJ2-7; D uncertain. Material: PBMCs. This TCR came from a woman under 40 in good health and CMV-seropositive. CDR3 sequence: CASSLDLRVEQYF. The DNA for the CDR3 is TGTGCCAGTAGTCTAGACCTACGGGTCGAGCAGTACTTC.